What follows describes a single TCR beta chain. This clonotype was counted a few times. Its antigen is still unknown. No quality values exist for individual bases; no much larger clone is one base distant. This record belongs to a study of T-cell memory formation after mild COVID-19 (dated by TCRdb to the early 2020s). A note on the overall study: TCR sequence clusters from the two donors were largely donor specific. Longitudinal TCRalpha and TCRbeta repertoire sequencing tracked T-cell clones expanding and contracting after mild COVID-19 in a couple of donors. The cohort was made up of two young adult volunteers, one female and one male, who were previously healthy.

Ficoll-Paque density gradient centrifugation was used to isolate PBMCs. The run used an Illumina NovaSeq 6000. TCRalpha and TCRbeta cDNA libraries were built by 5'RACE with constant-segment primers, adding sample barcodes and unique molecular identifiers. RNA was extracted from every sample with Trizol reagent. Libraries were amplified in two PCR steps, with a second sample barcode and Illumina TruSeq adapters added in the second step. Sequencing of libraries was performed on an Illumina NovaSeq with 2 x 150 bp paired-end reads. The paper's data handling went like this. Reads were demultiplexed and collapsed into UMI-guided consensus sequences with migec v1.2.7. Using mixcr v2.1.11, UMI consensuses were aligned to TRA and TRB V and J templates and then assembled into clonotypes. A clonotype was counted as expanded or contracted only if both edgeR and NoisET called the change significant, with noise models trained on biological replicates. For edgeR calls, the cutoffs were a false discovery rate-adjusted p below 0.01 and a log2 fold-change threshold of 1. As an exploratory analysis of dynamics, max-normalized trajectories of the 1000 most abundant clonotypes were examined by PCA with hierarchical clustering. Separately sequenced CD4+ and CD8+ repertoires were used to assign the CD4 or CD8 phenotype of responding clones. TCRdb reprocessing: public reads trimmed at Q25 with fastp, clones called with MiXCR, in-frame beta chains kept. When rows share a CDR3 protein, they turn into one entry using the most common DNA and genes. These V and J calls are TCRdb output, not the study's own analysis. The sample yields approximately 240,000 distinct CDR3 sequences; approximately 16% were counted once. The ten most abundant clones make up 3% to 4.5% of the sample.

In the germline V gene, CDR1 corresponds to LGHNA and CDR2 to YSLEER. V loses 0 bases at its end and J loses 9 bases; junction bases beyond the gene matches: 7. The CDR3 numbers 14 residues from cysteine through phenylalanine. Kept here is only the CDR3 DNA, which spans 42 bases and is read in frame from base 1. Results the study describes overall, beyond this receptor: Clones that contracted from day 15 to 85 showed balanced CD4/CD8 phenotypes, whereas a second wave of clones that expanded from day 15 to 37 leaned towards CD4+. Some responding clones were detected in pre-infection memory, suggesting pre-existing cross-reactive memory T cells joined the SARS-CoV-2 response. SARS-CoV-2 specificity was not confirmed for the second-wave clones peaking on day 37. Contracting CD4+ clones turned up mainly in the CM and EM memory subsets, whereas EMRA was where CD8+ clones were enriched. Only a couple of mild cases were covered in the study, and larger cohorts including severe cases with pre-infection samples were considered necessary.

The sequence was collected from a man aged 18-30 years who had mild COVID-19 (a few samples of this study predate the infection). The sample titles of this study are shuffled in the database, so cell type and time point are left out; the donor was told from shared clones. The receptor chain draws on TRBV4-3 and TRBJ1-1; 7 central bases correspond to TRBD1. Sequenced input: PBMCs or a T cell subset sorted from them (not recorded which). This receptor has the CDR3 CASSQDLRGEKAFF. The bases are TGCGCCAGCAGCCAAGATCTCAGGGGGGAGAAAGCTTTCTTT.